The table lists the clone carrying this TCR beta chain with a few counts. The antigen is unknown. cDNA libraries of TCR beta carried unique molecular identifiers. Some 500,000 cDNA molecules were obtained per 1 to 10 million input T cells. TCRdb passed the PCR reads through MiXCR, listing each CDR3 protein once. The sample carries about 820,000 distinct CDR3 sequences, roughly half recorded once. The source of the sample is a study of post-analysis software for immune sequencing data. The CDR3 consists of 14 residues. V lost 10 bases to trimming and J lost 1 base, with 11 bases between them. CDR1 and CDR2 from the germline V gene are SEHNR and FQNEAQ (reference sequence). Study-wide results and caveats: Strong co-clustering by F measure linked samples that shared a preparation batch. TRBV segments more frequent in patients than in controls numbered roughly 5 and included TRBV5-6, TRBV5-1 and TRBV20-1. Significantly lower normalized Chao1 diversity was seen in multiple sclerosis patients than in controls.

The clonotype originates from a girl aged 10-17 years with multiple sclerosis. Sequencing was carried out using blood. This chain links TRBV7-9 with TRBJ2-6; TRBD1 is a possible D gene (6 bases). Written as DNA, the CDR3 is TGTGCCACCCCAGGGGCATCTGGGGCCAACGTCCTGACTTTC. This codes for CATPGASGANVLTF.